A selection of T cell receptor beta chains follows, all from one sample in a study of blood T cells in healthy people across ages. One entry per CDR3 protein, called by TCRdb with MiXCR from the 5' RACE reads. This table has over 1,500,000 distinct CDR3 sequences, about two fifths appearing once. The sample consisted of blood. These receptors were obtained from a human donor in good health. Each CDR3 is given with its conserved first and last residue. The order of the fields is clone size, V gene, D gene, J gene, CDR3 protein, CDR3 DNA. The D gene is left open where the match is weak. Expanded clones get a size class; other rows say once, few or many, or leave the size out.

abundance: -; v_gene: TRBV7-9; d_gene: -; j_gene: TRBJ2-7; CDR3aa: CTSSQTGGGGEQYF; CDR3nt: TGTACCAGCAGCCAAACCGGGGGAGGGGGCGAGCAGTACTTC
abundance: -; v_gene: TRBV11-1; d_gene: -; j_gene: TRBJ2-1; CDR3aa: CASSLGDDRAPHNEQFF; CDR3nt: TGTGCCAGCAGCTTAGGGGACGACCGGGCACCACACAATGAGCAGTTCTTC
abundance: -; v_gene: TRBV3-1; d_gene: TRBD2; j_gene: TRBJ2-1; CDR3aa: CASSRPGTSGANEQFF; CDR3nt: TGTGCCAGCAGCCGACCCGGGACTAGCGGGGCCAATGAGCAGTTCTTC
abundance: -; v_gene: TRBV24-1; d_gene: -; j_gene: TRBJ2-5; CDR3aa: CATRGLQETQYF; CDR3nt: TGTGCCACTAGAGGGTTACAAGAGACCCAGTACTTC
abundance: -; v_gene: TRBV4-3; d_gene: TRBD1; j_gene: TRBJ1-4; CDR3aa: CASSPYRGTNEKLFF; CDR3nt: TGCGCCAGCAGTCCTTACAGGGGAACTAATGAAAAACTGTTTTTT
abundance: -; v_gene: TRBV4-1; d_gene: -; j_gene: TRBJ2-7; CDR3aa: CASSHSANPGAIYEQYF; CDR3nt: TGCGCCAGCAGCCACAGCGCGAACCCGGGAGCGATCTACGAGCAGTACTTC
abundance: -; v_gene: TRBV30; d_gene: TRBD1; j_gene: TRBJ1-2; CDR3aa: CAWSYRGYGYTF; CDR3nt: TGTGCCTGGAGTTACAGGGGCTATGGCTACACCTTC
abundance: few; v_gene: TRBV12-3/TRBV12-4; d_gene: -; j_gene: TRBJ2-1; CDR3aa: CAGRKTGVSYNEQFF; CDR3nt: TGTGCCGGCAGAAAGACAGGCGTCTCCTACAATGAGCAGTTCTTC
abundance: -; v_gene: TRBV12-5; d_gene: -; j_gene: TRBJ2-1; CDR3aa: CARGLGRNEQFF; CDR3nt: TGTGCTAGGGGTTTGGGTCGGAATGAGCAGTTCTTC
abundance: -; v_gene: TRBV24-1; d_gene: -; j_gene: TRBJ1-5; CDR3aa: CATRSNSNQPQHF; CDR3nt: TGTGCCACCAGGAGTAATAGCAATCAGCCCCAGCATTTT
abundance: -; v_gene: TRBV5-1; d_gene: TRBD2; j_gene: TRBJ2-1; CDR3aa: CASSRRLAIPEQFF; CDR3nt: TGCGCCAGCAGCAGAAGACTAGCGATTCCCGAGCAGTTCTTC
abundance: -; v_gene: TRBV15; d_gene: TRBD1; j_gene: TRBJ1-4; CDR3aa: CATHGTANEKLFF; CDR3nt: TGTGCCACCCACGGGACAGCAAATGAAAAACTGTTTTTT
abundance: once; v_gene: TRBV6-1; d_gene: -; j_gene: TRBJ2-1; CDR3aa: CASSEARIGVFLAHEQFF; CDR3nt: TGTGCCAGCAGTGAAGCGCGGATAGGAGTTTTCCTCGCCCATGAGCAGTTCTTC
abundance: -; v_gene: TRBV5-6; d_gene: -; j_gene: TRBJ1-4; CDR3aa: CASSRPIQGWENGKLFF; CDR3nt: TGTGCCAGCAGTAGGCCGATTCAGGGATGGGAGAATGGAAAACTGTTTTTT
abundance: -; v_gene: TRBV25-1; d_gene: TRBD1; j_gene: TRBJ1-4; CDR3aa: CASSEYRGPNEKLFF; CDR3nt: TGTGCCAGCAGTGAATACAGGGGGCCTAATGAAAAACTGTTTTTT
abundance: -; v_gene: TRBV6-5; d_gene: -; j_gene: TRBJ2-5; CDR3aa: CASSYYAGAGETQYF; CDR3nt: TGTGCCAGCAGTTACTATGCGGGGGCGGGAGAGACCCAGTACTTC
abundance: -; v_gene: TRBV6-5; d_gene: TRBD2; j_gene: TRBJ2-7; CDR3aa: CASSYSNLGGRSYEQYF; CDR3nt: TGTGCCAGCAGTTACTCGAATTTGGGAGGGAGGTCCTACGAGCAGTACTTC
abundance: -; v_gene: TRBV29-1; d_gene: -; j_gene: TRBJ1-1; CDR3aa: CSVGAGRGNTEAFF; CDR3nt: TGCAGCGTTGGGGCGGGGAGAGGGAACACTGAAGCTTTCTTT
abundance: few; v_gene: TRBV7-9; d_gene: -; j_gene: TRBJ1-2; CDR3aa: CASSLNAGDYGYTF; CDR3nt: TGTGCCAGCAGCTTAAATGCAGGGGACTATGGCTACACCTTC
abundance: -; v_gene: TRBV21-1; d_gene: -; j_gene: TRBJ1-6; CDR3aa: CASSKPRTGVYNSPLHF; CDR3nt: TGTGCCAGCAGCAAACCGCGGACAGGGGTCTATAATTCACCCCTCCACTTT
abundance: few; v_gene: TRBV7-2; d_gene: TRBD2; j_gene: TRBJ2-6; CDR3aa: CASSPLAGSGANALTF; CDR3nt: TGTGCCAGCAGCCCTCTAGCGGGTTCTGGGGCCAACGCCCTGACTTTC
abundance: many; v_gene: TRBV18; d_gene: -; j_gene: TRBJ2-1; CDR3aa: CASSPGGNLDEQFF; CDR3nt: TGTGCCAGCTCACCGGGGGGCAACCTCGATGAGCAGTTCTTC
abundance: few; v_gene: TRBV5-1; d_gene: TRBD2; j_gene: TRBJ2-1; CDR3aa: CASEWGGRNEQFF; CDR3nt: TGCGCCAGTGAGTGGGGGGGACGCAATGAGCAGTTCTTC
abundance: -; v_gene: TRBV29-1; d_gene: TRBD1; j_gene: TRBJ2-1; CDR3aa: CSAGGPRRDSSYNEQFF; CDR3nt: TGCAGCGCCGGAGGTCCACGTCGGGACAGCTCCTACAATGAGCAGTTCTTC
abundance: few; v_gene: TRBV4-1; d_gene: -; j_gene: TRBJ2-7; CDR3aa: CASSQDRGVVAYEQYF; CDR3nt: TGCGCCAGCAGCCAAGATAGGGGGGTCGTAGCCTACGAGCAGTACTTC
abundance: -; v_gene: TRBV7-2; d_gene: -; j_gene: TRBJ1-3; CDR3aa: CASSLAWAGDTIYF; CDR3nt: TGTGCCAGCAGCTTAGCCTGGGCCGGAGACACCATATATTTT
abundance: -; v_gene: TRBV20-1; d_gene: -; j_gene: TRBJ1-6; CDR3aa: CSATQRLINSPLHF; CDR3nt: TGCAGTGCTACCCAAAGACTTATTAATTCACCCCTCCACTTT
abundance: -; v_gene: TRBV10-3; d_gene: -; j_gene: TRBJ2-7; CDR3aa: CAISDRTTSSYEQYF; CDR3nt: TGTGCCATCAGTGATCGGACGACTAGCTCCTACGAGCAGTACTTC
abundance: few; v_gene: TRBV6-2/TRBV6-3; d_gene: TRBD1; j_gene: TRBJ1-1; CDR3aa: CASRPSRGAAFF; CDR3nt: TGTGCCAGCAGACCGTCCAGGGGGGCAGCTTTCTTT
abundance: -; v_gene: TRBV27; d_gene: -; j_gene: TRBJ1-4; CDR3aa: CASSLLGTEKLFF; CDR3nt: TGTGCCAGCAGTTTATTGGGTACTGAAAAACTGTTTTTT
abundance: -; v_gene: TRBV12-3/TRBV12-4; d_gene: -; j_gene: TRBJ1-1; CDR3aa: CASSFGQGLYTEAFF; CDR3nt: TGTGCCAGCAGTTTCGGGCAGGGGTTGTACACTGAAGCTTTCTTT
abundance: few; v_gene: TRBV29-1; d_gene: -; j_gene: TRBJ1-1; CDR3aa: CSVGRLMNTEAFF; CDR3nt: TGCAGCGTTGGGCGGCTGATGAACACTGAAGCTTTCTTT
abundance: -; v_gene: TRBV27; d_gene: TRBD1; j_gene: TRBJ2-1; CDR3aa: CASRTGQGNEQFF; CDR3nt: TGTGCCAGCAGAACAGGACAGGGCAATGAGCAGTTCTTC
abundance: -; v_gene: TRBV5-6; d_gene: TRBD1; j_gene: TRBJ2-7; CDR3aa: CASSRETGGFYNEQYF; CDR3nt: TGTGCCAGCAGCCGTGAGACAGGGGGCTTCTACAATGAGCAGTACTTC
abundance: few; v_gene: TRBV28; d_gene: TRBD2; j_gene: TRBJ2-1; CDR3aa: CASSFRVAGGREFF; CDR3nt: TGTGCCAGCAGTTTCCGGGTAGCGGGGGGGCGTGAGTTCTTC
abundance: few; v_gene: TRBV4-1; d_gene: -; j_gene: TRBJ2-3; CDR3aa: CASSPRHPETLSSDTQYF; CDR3nt: TGCGCCAGCAGCCCGCGTCACCCAGAGACTTTAAGTTCGGATACGCAGTATTTT
abundance: -; v_gene: TRBV29-1; d_gene: TRBD1; j_gene: TRBJ2-1; CDR3aa: CSVGGQRNNEQFF; CDR3nt: TGCAGCGTAGGGGGACAGAGAAACAATGAGCAGTTCTTC
abundance: -; v_gene: TRBV9; d_gene: -; j_gene: TRBJ1-4; CDR3aa: CASSAREKLFF; CDR3nt: TGTGCCAGCAGCGCCAGGGAAAAACTGTTTTTT
abundance: many; v_gene: TRBV11-1; d_gene: -; j_gene: TRBJ2-7; CDR3aa: CASSHDTDGYEQYF; CDR3nt: TGTGCCAGCAGCCACGACACGGATGGGTACGAGCAGTACTTC
abundance: -; v_gene: TRBV2; d_gene: TRBD1; j_gene: TRBJ2-6; CDR3aa: CASSDHRDRDDTGANVLTF; CDR3nt: TGTGCCAGCAGTGATCACCGGGACAGGGATGATACTGGGGCCAACGTCCTGACTTTC
abundance: -; v_gene: TRBV7-8; d_gene: TRBD1; j_gene: TRBJ2-6; CDR3aa: CASHRDRFAGANVLTF; CDR3nt: TGTGCCAGTCACCGGGACAGGTTTGCTGGGGCCAACGTCCTGACTTTC
abundance: few; v_gene: TRBV4-3; d_gene: -; j_gene: TRBJ1-4; CDR3aa: CASSQDGQGGEKLFF; CDR3nt: TGCGCCAGCAGCCAAGATGGCCAGGGTGGTGAAAAACTGTTTTTT
abundance: -; v_gene: TRBV7-2; d_gene: -; j_gene: TRBJ2-3; CDR3aa: CASSPHIQEPWDTQYF; CDR3nt: TGTGCCAGCAGCCCCCACATCCAGGAACCGTGGGATACGCAGTATTTT
abundance: -; v_gene: TRBV29-1; d_gene: -; j_gene: TRBJ1-1; CDR3aa: CSVGTGSSTEAFF; CDR3nt: TGCAGCGTCGGTACAGGGTCGAGCACTGAAGCTTTCTTT
abundance: few; v_gene: TRBV6-6; d_gene: -; j_gene: TRBJ1-1; CDR3aa: CASRDSPITEAFF; CDR3nt: TGTGCCAGCAGGGACAGCCCGATTACTGAAGCTTTCTTT
abundance: -; v_gene: TRBV9; d_gene: -; j_gene: TRBJ1-1; CDR3aa: CASSVEVGVSTEAFF; CDR3nt: TGTGCCAGCAGCGTCGAGGTGGGGGTGAGCACTGAAGCTTTCTTT
abundance: -; v_gene: TRBV12-3/TRBV12-4; d_gene: -; j_gene: TRBJ2-1; CDR3aa: CASSYGAGGNEQFF; CDR3nt: TGTGCCAGCAGTTACGGCGCTGGGGGTAATGAGCAGTTCTTC
abundance: -; v_gene: TRBV4-3; d_gene: TRBD2; j_gene: TRBJ2-1; CDR3aa: CASSQDGTSGGASSYNEQFF; CDR3nt: TGCGCCAGCAGCCAAGATGGGACTAGCGGGGGGGCGAGCTCCTACAATGAGCAGTTCTTC
abundance: -; v_gene: TRBV5-1; d_gene: TRBD1; j_gene: TRBJ1-1; CDR3aa: CASSFHRGTEGFF; CDR3nt: TGCGCCAGCAGCTTTCACAGGGGCACTGAAGGTTTCTTT
abundance: few; v_gene: TRBV30; d_gene: -; j_gene: TRBJ1-2; CDR3aa: CAWNGLEGAGGYTF; CDR3nt: TGTGCCTGGAACGGGTTGGAGGGTGCAGGTGGCTACACCTTC
abundance: -; v_gene: TRBV5-1; d_gene: -; j_gene: TRBJ2-7; CDR3aa: CASSLVDTGPPCEQYF; CDR3nt: TGCGCCAGCAGTTTGGTTGATACAGGGCCACCCTGCGAGCAGTACTTC
abundance: -; v_gene: TRBV12-3/TRBV12-4; d_gene: -; j_gene: TRBJ1-5; CDR3aa: CASSQSGGRDQPQHF; CDR3nt: TGTGCCAGCAGCCAATCGGGGGGCAGGGATCAGCCCCAGCATTTT
abundance: -; v_gene: TRBV28; d_gene: -; j_gene: TRBJ2-5; CDR3aa: CASTVGGRGREQYF; CDR3nt: TGTGCCAGCACCGTGGGGGGGCGAGGTAGGGAGCAGTACTTC
abundance: few; v_gene: TRBV4-3; d_gene: -; j_gene: TRBJ1-6; CDR3aa: CASSLNPGSSPLHF; CDR3nt: TGCGCCAGCAGCCTAAATCCAGGGTCTTCACCCCTCCACTTT
abundance: few; v_gene: TRBV20-1; d_gene: -; j_gene: TRBJ1-6; CDR3aa: CSAREDRGWYSPLHF; CDR3nt: TGCAGTGCTAGAGAGGACCGGGGGTGGTATTCACCCCTCCACTTT
abundance: -; v_gene: TRBV6-1; d_gene: -; j_gene: TRBJ2-7; CDR3aa: CASSEVLSLSYEQYF; CDR3nt: TGTGCCAGCAGTGAAGTTTTGTCACTCTCCTACGAGCAGTACTTC
abundance: -; v_gene: TRBV7-8; d_gene: -; j_gene: TRBJ2-5; CDR3aa: CASSLDRQGMGETQYF; CDR3nt: TGTGCCAGCAGCTTAGACCGGCAGGGAATGGGAGAGACCCAGTACTTC